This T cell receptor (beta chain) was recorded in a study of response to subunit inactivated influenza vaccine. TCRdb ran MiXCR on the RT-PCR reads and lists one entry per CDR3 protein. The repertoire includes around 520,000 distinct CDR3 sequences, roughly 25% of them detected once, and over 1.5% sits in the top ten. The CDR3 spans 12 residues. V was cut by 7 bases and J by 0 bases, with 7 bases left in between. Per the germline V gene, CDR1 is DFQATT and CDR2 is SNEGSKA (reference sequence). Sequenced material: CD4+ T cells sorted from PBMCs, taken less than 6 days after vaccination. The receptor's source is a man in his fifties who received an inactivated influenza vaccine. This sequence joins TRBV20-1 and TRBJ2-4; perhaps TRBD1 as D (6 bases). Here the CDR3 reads CSGGGAKNIQYF. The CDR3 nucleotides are TGCAGTGGAGGGGGAGCCAAAAACATTCAGTACTTC.